The 8 T cell receptor beta chains presented below share a single source sample, sequenced in a study of monozygotic twins with inflammatory bowel disease. TCRdb re-analyzed the 5' RACE reads; it lists each CDR3 protein once, without DNA. The table lists approximately 400,000 distinct CDR3 sequences. What was sequenced was blood. The receptors were gathered from a human donor with ulcerative colitis or Crohn's disease, or a healthy co-twin of an affected twin (not recorded which).

The rearrangement links TRBV7-9 to TRBJ2-5; the D call of TRBD2 rests on TCRdb alone, since no DNA is present to check it. Per the germline V gene, CDR1 is SEHNR and CDR2 is FQNEAQ (reference sequence). The CDR3 has 15 residues. The CDR3 sequence is CASSFGLAGVGTQYF.

The chain uses TRBV7-9 and TRBJ2-7. This CDR3 spans 16 amino acids. CDR1 SEHNR and CDR2 FQNEAQ come from the germline V gene (reference sequence). The chain's CDR3 is CASSLPPDGNSYEQYF.

The chain has TRBV14 and TRBJ2-7; no DNA is available, so the TRBD1 call from TCRdb remains unchecked. The germline V gene has CDR1 SGHDN and CDR2 FVKESK. This CDR3 contains 16 residues. CDR3 sequence reads: CASSRVVGQGRSEQYF. The full variable domain, in which reference TRBV14 and TRBJ2-7 provide the parts outside the CDR3, is EAGVTQFPSHSVIEKGQTVTLRCDPISGHDNLYWYRRVMGKEIKFLLHFVKESKQDESGMPNNRFLAERTGGTYSTLKVQPAELEDSGVYFCASSRVVGQGRSEQYFGPGTRLTVT.

This chain joins TRBV7-2 and TRBJ1-1; with no DNA, the TCRdb D assignment of TRBD1 cannot be verified. Germline-derived CDR1 and CDR2 are SGHTA and FQGNSA. The length of the CDR3 is 16 residues. The CDR3 protein is CASSFRRAGTNTEAFF.

The V call is TRBV5-1, the J call TRBJ1-5; TCRdb's D call, TRBD1, is unchecked because there is no DNA. The germline CDR1 and CDR2 sequences are SGHRS and YFSETQ. The CDR3 length is 16 residues. CDR3 protein: CASSPQGADSNQPQHF.

The genes are TRBV6-1 and TRBJ1-1. The CDR3 runs to 15 residues. The germline V gene has CDR1 MNHNS and CDR2 SASEGT. The CDR3 is CASSPRATLNTEAFF.

The chain links TRBV20-1 to TRBJ1-2. This CDR3 has 14 residues. Germline lookup yields CDR1 DFQATT and CDR2 SNEGSKA (reference sequence). CDR3 in amino acids: CSASMDPSEPGYTF.

The CDR3 loop reads CASTQTRVETQYF. This chain links TRBV6-1 with TRBJ2-5; TCRdb's D call, TRBD2, is unchecked because there is no DNA. The CDR3 loop spans 13 amino acids. Germline-derived CDR1 and CDR2 are MNHNS and SASEGT.